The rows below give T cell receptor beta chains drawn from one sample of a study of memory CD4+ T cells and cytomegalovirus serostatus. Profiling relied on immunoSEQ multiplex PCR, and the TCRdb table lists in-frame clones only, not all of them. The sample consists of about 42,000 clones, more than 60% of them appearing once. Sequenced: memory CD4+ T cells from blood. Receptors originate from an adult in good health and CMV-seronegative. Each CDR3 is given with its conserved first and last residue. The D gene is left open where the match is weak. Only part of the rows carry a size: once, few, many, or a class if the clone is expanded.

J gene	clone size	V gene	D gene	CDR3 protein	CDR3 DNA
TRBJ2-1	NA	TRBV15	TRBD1	CATSRDAQGDNEQFF	TGTGCCACCAGCAGAGACGCTCAGGGGGACAATGAGCAGTTCTTC
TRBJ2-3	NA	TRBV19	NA	CASSPDPGSRADTQYF	TGTGCCAGTAGTCCAGACCCAGGGAGCAGGGCAGATACGCAGTATTTT
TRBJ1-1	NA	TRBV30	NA	CAWSPGGFYLTEAFF	TGTGCCTGGTCCCCAGGAGGTTTTTATCTCACTGAAGCTTTCTTT
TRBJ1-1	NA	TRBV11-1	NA	CASSLSRGASEAFF	TGTGCCAGCAGCTTATCAAGGGGCGCATCTGAAGCTTTCTTT
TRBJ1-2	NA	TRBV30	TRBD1	CAWSGDRGRYGYTF	TGTGCCTGGAGTGGCGACAGGGGACGGTATGGCTACACCTTC
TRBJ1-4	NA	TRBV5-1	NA	CASSPGHSNEKLFF	TGCGCCAGCAGCCCCGGTCACAGTAATGAAAAACTGTTTTTT
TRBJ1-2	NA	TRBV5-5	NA	CASSLRGNYGYTF	TGTGCCAGCAGCTTGAGGGGCAACTATGGCTACACCTTC
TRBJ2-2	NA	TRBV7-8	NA	CASSEILSVGRADTGELFF	TGTGCCAGCAGCGAAATCCTCTCGGTGGGCAGGGCAGACACCGGGGAGCTGTTTTTT
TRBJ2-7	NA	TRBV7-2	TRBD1	CASSAHRGTYEQYF	TGTGCCAGCAGCGCGCACAGGGGGACCTACGAGCAGTACTTC
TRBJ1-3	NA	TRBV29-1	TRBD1	CSVKYRGLSNTIYF	TGCAGCGTTAAATACAGGGGATTATCAAACACCATATATTTT
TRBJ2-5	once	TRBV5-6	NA	CASNELGDGSFETQYF	TGTGCCAGCAACGAACTCGGGGACGGTTCCTTTGAGACCCAGTACTTC
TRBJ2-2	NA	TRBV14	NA	CASSQVFLGELFF	TGTGCCAGCAGCCAAGTTTTTCTCGGGGAGCTGTTTTTT
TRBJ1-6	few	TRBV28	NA	CASTSPGQWGSYNSPLHF	TGTGCCAGCACCTCCCCCGGACAGTGGGGGTCCTATAATTCACCCCTCCACTTT